This T cell receptor beta chain was captured in a study of blood T cell repertoires in COVID-19. Living in under 30 US areas, the participants were between roughly 18 and 89 years of age. Cohort placement rested on clinical history that participants reported themselves. This table comes from immunoSEQ multiplex PCR, and its TCRdb copy is limited to in-frame clones, with some not included. The sample consists of approximately 220,000 clones, 75% to 90% of them appearing once. This CDR3 has 16 residues. Germline V gene data show CDR1 as MGHRA and CDR2 as YSYEKL. V was shortened by 0 bases and J by 2 bases, with 14 bases between the two germline ends.

Sequencing input: PBMCs or T cells enriched from blood (not recorded which). The chain links TRBV4-1 to TRBJ2-7; D possibly corresponds to TRBD1 (6 bases). The receptor was isolated from a man aged 25 to 40 who had recovered from COVID-19. CDR3 DNA sequence: TGCGCCAGCAGCCAAGATTGGGTCGACAGGACCTACGAGCAGTACTTC. It specifies CASSQDWVDRTYEQYF.